The clone carrying this TCR beta chain was picked up one time. These data originate in a study of cytomegalovirus exposure and HLA in healthy donors. A multiplex PCR was run with 60 Vbeta primers and 13 Jbeta primers. Libraries were prepared by immunoSEQ multiplex PCR; TCRdb keeps only in-frame clonotypes and omits some of them. The data show around 140,000 clones, with roughly 80% seen just once and approximately 3.2% held by the top ten. V gave up 1 base and J gave up 2 bases; unmatched junction bases: 11. This CDR3 has 18 amino acids. CDR1 is LNHDA, CDR2 SQIVND, per germline (reference sequence). V usage is TRBV19 and J usage is TRBJ1-5, with 7 bases matching TRBD1. The sample was PBMCs. The clonotype originates from a man between 35 and 55 years old in good health and CMV-seronegative. DNA of the CDR3: TGTGCCAGTAGTATAGCGTCAGGGGGTTATTGGGGCAATCAGCCCCAGCATTTT. Translating it yields CASSIASGGYWGNQPQHF.